Reported below is one T cell receptor beta chain. Its antigen remains undetermined. Nothing much larger sits one base from this clone, and base qualities are not available. Patients with a history of autoimmune disease or receiving systemic immunosuppression were excluded from the trial. In every dose cohort, peripheral blood was drawn for TCR sequencing at baseline, cycle 4 day 1, and cycle 7 day 1. The samples were taken from a phase I, first-in-human, multicenter, open-label dose-escalation trial of ivuxolimab. Adults with locally advanced or metastatic melanoma, renal cell carcinoma, hepatocellular carcinoma or head and neck squamous cell carcinoma were enrolled in the trial. Before TCR sequencing, CD4+ and CD8+ T cells were separately sorted from peripheral blood. Genomic DNA was extracted from sorted cells for sequencing of the TCRbeta CDR3 region. TCRbeta CDR3 regions were sequenced using the immunoSEQ Assay. TCRdb took over this immuneACCESS table, retaining in-frame rearrangements with V and J assigned. Such tables are incomplete; in checked studies, under half of the missing clones stem from an unresolved V gene, and the remainder is unexplained. The sample contains more than 50,000 clones, about four fifths of them found a single time. Together, the top ten hold more than 2% of the sample.

This sample is drawn from a study of OX40 agonist ivuxolimab in advanced cancers. About the study as a whole: Ivuxolimab was a fully human IgG2 agonistic monoclonal antibody targeting the costimulatory receptor OX40 (CD134). Intravenous ivuxolimab was administered to patients every 2 weeks at six dose levels: 0.01, 0.1, 0.3, 1.5, 3 and 10 mg/kg. Among the 52 dose-escalation patients, around 20 had hepatocellular carcinoma, roughly 15 melanoma, 9 renal cell carcinoma and 9 head and neck cancer. In the dose-escalation cohort, around four fifths of patients were male, and the mean age was 60 years with a range of about 23 to 79. Prior anti-PD-1, anti-PD-L1 or anti-CTLA-4 therapy was permitted, and approximately 42% of dose-escalation patients had received checkpoint inhibitors. Three dose-escalation patients achieved partial responses, one with hepatocellular carcinoma and two with cutaneous melanoma. Peripheral TCRbeta sequencing was intended to test whether TCR sequence diversity was altered and clonal T-cell expansion was caused by ivuxolimab. The paper reports the monotherapy dose-escalation portion (N of about 54 patients) of the phase I ivuxolimab trial.

Summary of the overall study and its limitations: After ivuxolimab, expanded clones were on average more numerous among CD8+ T cells than among CD4+ T cells. The antigen specificity of the peripheral T cells that underwent clonal expansion was not determined. Low levels of normalized T-cell clonal expansion were also seen in some patients who did not respond. Partial responders in the 0.1-3.0 mg/kg groups had among the lowest normalized peripheral clonal expansion, especially among CD8+ T cells. At doses from 0.1 to 3.0 mg/kg, clonal expansion was seen in both CD4+ and CD8+ blood T cells between baseline and week 6.

The CDR3, cysteine through phenylalanine, is 14 amino acids long. Only the CDR3 portion is preserved as DNA: 42 bases, with reading frame beginning at the first base. CDR1 LGHNA and CDR2 YSLEER are derived from the germline V gene. V loses 7 bases, J loses 1 base, and the germline ends lie 10 bases apart. The chain links TRBV4-3 with TRBJ2-2, with the D gene not confidently named. The TCR originated in an adult with an advanced solid tumor such as melanoma, head and neck, liver or kidney cancer. The input for sequencing was CD4+ or CD8+ T cells sorted from blood, taken in a trial of the OX40 agonist ivuxolimab. The DNA sequence is TGCGCCAGCAAAACAGACTTGAACACCGGGGAGCTGTTTTTT. Translated, this gives CASKTDLNTGELFF.